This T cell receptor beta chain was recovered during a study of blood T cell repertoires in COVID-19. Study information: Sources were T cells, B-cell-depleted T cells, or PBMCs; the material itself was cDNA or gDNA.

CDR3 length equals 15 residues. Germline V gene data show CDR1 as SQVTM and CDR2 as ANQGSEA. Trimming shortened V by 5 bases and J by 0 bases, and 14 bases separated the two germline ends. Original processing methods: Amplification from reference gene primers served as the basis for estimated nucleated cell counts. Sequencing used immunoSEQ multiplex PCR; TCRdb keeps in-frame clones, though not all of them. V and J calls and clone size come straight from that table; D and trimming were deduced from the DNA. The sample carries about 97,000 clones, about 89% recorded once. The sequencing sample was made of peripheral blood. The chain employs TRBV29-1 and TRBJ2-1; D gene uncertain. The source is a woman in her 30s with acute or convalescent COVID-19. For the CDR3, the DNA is TGCAGCGTTCTTAAGGTTCGCGGCTCCTACAATGAGCAGTTCTTC. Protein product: CSVLKVRGSYNEQFF.